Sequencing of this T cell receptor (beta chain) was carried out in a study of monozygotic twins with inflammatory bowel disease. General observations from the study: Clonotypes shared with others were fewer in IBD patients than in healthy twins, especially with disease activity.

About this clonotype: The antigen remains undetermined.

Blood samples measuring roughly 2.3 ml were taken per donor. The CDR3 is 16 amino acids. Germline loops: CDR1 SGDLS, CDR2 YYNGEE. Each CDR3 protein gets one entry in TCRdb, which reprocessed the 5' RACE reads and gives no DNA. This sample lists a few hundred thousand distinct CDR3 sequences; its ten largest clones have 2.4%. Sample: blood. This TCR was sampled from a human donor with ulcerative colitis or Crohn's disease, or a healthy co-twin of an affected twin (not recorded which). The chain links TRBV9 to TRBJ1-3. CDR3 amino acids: CASSVSSTPSGNTIYF.